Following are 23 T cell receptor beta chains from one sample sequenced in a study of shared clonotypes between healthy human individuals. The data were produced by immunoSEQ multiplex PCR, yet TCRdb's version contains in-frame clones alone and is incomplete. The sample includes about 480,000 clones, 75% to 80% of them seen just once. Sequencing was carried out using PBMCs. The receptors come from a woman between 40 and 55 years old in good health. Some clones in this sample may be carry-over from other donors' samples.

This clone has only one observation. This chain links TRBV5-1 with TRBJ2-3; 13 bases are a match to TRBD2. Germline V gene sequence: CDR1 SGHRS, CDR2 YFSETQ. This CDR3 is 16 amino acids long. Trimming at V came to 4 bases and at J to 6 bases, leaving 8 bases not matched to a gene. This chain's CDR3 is CASSPGLAGAGDTQYF. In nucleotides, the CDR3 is TGCGCCAGCAGCCCAGGACTAGCGGGAGCGGGTGATACGCAGTATTTT.

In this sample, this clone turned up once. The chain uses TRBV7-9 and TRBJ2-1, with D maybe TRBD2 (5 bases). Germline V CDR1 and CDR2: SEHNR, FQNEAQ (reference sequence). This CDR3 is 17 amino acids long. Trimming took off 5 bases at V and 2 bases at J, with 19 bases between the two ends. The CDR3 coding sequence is TGTGCCAGCAGCATACCGTCAATAAGCGGCCCCTACAATGAGCAGTTCTTC. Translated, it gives CASSIPSISGPYNEQFF. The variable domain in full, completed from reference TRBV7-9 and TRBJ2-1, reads DTGVSQNPRHKITKRGQNVTFRCDPISEHNRLYWYRQTLGQGPEFLTYFQNEAQLEKSRLLSDRFSAERPKGSFSTLEIQRTEQGDSAMYLCASSIPSISGPYNEQFFGPGTRLTVL.

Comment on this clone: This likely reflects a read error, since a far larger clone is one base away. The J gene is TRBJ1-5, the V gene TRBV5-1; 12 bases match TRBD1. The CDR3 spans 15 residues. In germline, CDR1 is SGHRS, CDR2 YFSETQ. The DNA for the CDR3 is TGCGCCAACAGCTGGGGGACAGGGGGCGGTCAGCCCCAGCATTTT. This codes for CANSWGTGGGQPQHF.

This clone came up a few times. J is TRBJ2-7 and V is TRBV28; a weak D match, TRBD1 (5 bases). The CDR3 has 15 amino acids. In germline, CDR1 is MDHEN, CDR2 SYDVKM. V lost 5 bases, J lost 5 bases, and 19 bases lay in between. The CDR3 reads CASSPSYSGSHEQYF. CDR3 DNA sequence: TGTGCCAGCAGTCCTAGTTATTCAGGGTCCCACGAGCAGTACTTC.

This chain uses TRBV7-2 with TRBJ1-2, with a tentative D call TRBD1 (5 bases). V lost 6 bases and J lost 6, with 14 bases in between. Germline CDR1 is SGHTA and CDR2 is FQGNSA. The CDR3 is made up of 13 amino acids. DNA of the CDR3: TGTGCCAGCAGTTTTAGGGGTCTAGATGGCTACACCTTC. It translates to CASSFRGLDGYTF.

CDR3 bases: TGTGCCAGCAGTTCGCCCTACTCCTACGAGCAGTACTTC. This gives the protein CASSSPYSYEQYF. The chain employs TRBV27 and TRBJ2-7; D gene ambiguous. Looked up from germline, CDR1 is MNHEY and CDR2 is SMNVEV (reference sequence). Trimming took 4 bases from V and 0 from J, leaving 7 bases between them. The CDR3 contains 13 residues.

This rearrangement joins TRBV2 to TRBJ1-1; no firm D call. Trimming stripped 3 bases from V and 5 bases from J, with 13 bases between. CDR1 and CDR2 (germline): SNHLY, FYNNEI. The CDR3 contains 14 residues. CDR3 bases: TGTGCCAGCAGTGACAGGAGTTCGGAGACTGAAGCTTTCTTT. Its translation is CASSDRSSETEAFF.

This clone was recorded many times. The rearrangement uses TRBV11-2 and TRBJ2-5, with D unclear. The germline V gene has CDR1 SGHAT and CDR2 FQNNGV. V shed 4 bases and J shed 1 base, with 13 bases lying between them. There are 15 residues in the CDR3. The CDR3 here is CASSSSGAPQETQYF. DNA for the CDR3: TGTGCCAGCAGCTCCTCCGGTGCACCCCAAGAGACCCAGTACTTC.

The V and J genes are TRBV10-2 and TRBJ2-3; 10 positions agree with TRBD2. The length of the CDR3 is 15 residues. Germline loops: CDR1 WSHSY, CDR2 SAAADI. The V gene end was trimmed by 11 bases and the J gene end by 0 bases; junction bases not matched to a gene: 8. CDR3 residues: CAVSTSGTSTDTQYF. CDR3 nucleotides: TGCGCCGTAAGCACTAGCGGGACTAGCACAGATACGCAGTATTTT.

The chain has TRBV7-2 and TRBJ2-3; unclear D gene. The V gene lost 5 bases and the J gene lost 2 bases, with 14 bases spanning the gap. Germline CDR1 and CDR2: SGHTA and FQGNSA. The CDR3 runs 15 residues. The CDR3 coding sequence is TGTGCCAGCAGCCAAGCCGCCTCCCACACAGATACGCAGTATTTT. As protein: CASSQAASHTDTQYF.

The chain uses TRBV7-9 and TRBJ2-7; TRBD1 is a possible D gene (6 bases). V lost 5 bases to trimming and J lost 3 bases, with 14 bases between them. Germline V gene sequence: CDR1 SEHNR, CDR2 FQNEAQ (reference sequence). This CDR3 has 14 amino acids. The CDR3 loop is CASSPWTEGYEQYF. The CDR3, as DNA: TGTGCCAGCAGCCCATGGACAGAGGGCTACGAGCAGTACTTC.

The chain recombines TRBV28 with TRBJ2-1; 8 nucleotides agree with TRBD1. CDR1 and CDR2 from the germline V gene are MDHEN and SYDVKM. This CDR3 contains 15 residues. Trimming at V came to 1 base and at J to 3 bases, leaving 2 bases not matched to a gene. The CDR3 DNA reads TGTGCCAGCAGTTTATTGGACAGGGACTACAATGAGCAGTTCTTC. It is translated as CASSLLDRDYNEQFF. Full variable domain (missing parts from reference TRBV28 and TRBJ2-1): DVKVTQSSRYLVKRTGEKVFLECVQDMDHENMFWYRQDPGLGLRLIYFSYDVKMKEKGDIPEGYSVSREKKERFSLILESASTNQTSMYLCASSLLDRDYNEQFFGPGTRLTVL.

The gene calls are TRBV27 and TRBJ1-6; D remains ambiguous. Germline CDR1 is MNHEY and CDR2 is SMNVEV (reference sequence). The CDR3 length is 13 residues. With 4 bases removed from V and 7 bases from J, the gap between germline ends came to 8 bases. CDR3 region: CASSYYPNSPLHF. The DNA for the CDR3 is TGTGCCAGCAGTTATTACCCCAATTCACCCCTCCACTTT.

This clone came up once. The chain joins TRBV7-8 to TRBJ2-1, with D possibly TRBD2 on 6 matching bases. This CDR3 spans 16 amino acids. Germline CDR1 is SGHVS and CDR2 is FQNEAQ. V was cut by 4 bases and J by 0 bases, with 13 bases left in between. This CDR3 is CASSSTSFNSYNEQFF. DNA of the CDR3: TGTGCCAGCAGCTCCACTAGCTTCAACTCCTACAATGAGCAGTTCTTC.

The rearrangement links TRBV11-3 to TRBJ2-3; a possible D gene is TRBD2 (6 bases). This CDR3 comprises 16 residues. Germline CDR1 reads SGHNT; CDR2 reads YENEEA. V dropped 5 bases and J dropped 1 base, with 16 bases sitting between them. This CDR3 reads CASSRRHSGGTDTQYF. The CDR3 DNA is TGTGCCAGCAGCCGTAGACACTCGGGGGGCACAGATACGCAGTATTTT.

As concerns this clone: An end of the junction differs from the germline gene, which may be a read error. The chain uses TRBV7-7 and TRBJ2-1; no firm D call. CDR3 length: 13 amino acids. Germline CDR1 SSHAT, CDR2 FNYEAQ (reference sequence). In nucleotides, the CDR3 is TGTGCTAGCAGCTTAGACCCTTACAATGAGCAGTTCTTC. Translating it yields CASSLDPYNEQFF. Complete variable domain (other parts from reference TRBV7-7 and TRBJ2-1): GAGVSQSPRYKVTKRGQDVTLRCDPISSHATLYWYQQALGQGPEFLTYFNYEAQPDKSGLPSDRFSAERPEGSISTLTIQRTEQRDSAMYRCASSLDPYNEQFFGPGTRLTVL.

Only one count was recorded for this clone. In DNA, the CDR3 is TGTGCCAGCAGCGTGGCCAGCGGGAGCCCGGGGGAGCAGTTCTTC. This codes for CASSVASGSPGEQFF. The chain employs TRBV9 and TRBJ2-1; the match to TRBD2 covers 8 bases. The V and J ends lost 2 bases and 10 bases, in that order; junction bases with no gene match: 11. The CDR3 is 15 residues long. Germline V lookup: CDR1 SGDLS, CDR2 YYNGEE.

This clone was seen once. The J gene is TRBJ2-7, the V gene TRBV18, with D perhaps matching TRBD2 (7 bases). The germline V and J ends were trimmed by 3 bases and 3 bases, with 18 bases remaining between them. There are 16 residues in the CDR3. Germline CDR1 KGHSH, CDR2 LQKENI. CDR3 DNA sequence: TGTGCCAGCTCACCCTATGGGGGCAGCGGGAACTACGAGCAGTACTTC. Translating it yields CASSPYGGSGNYEQYF.

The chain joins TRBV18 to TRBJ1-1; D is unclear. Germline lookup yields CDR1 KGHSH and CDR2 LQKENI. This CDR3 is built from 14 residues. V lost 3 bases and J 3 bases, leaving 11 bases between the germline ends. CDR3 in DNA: TGTGCCAGCTCACCGTCAACAGACTACACTGAAGCTTTCTTT. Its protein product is CASSPSTDYTEAFF.

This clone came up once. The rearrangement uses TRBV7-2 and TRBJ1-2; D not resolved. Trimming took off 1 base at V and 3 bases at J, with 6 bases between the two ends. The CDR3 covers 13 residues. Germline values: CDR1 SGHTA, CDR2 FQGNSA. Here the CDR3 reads CASSLGGYYGYTF. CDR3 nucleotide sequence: TGTGCCAGCAGCTTAGGAGGGTACTATGGCTACACCTTC. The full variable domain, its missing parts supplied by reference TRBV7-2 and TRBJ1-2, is GAGVSQSPSNKVTEKGKDVELRCDPISGHTALYWYRQSLGQGLEFLIYFQGNSAPDKSGLPSDRFSAERTGGSVSTLTIQRTQQEDSAVYLCASSLGGYYGYTFGSGTRLTVV.

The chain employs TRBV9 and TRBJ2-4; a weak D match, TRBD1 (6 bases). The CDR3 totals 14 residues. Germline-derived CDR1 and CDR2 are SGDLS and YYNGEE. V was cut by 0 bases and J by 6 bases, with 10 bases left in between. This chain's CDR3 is CASSVDRAANIQYF. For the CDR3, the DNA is TGTGCCAGCAGCGTAGACAGGGCGGCAAACATTCAGTACTTC.

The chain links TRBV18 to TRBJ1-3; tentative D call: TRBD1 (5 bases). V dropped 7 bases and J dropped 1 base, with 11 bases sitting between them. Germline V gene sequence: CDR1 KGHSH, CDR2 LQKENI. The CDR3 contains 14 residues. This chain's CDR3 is CASCTGTSGNTIYF. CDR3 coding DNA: TGTGCCAGCTGCACCGGGACGTCTGGAAACACCATATATTTT.

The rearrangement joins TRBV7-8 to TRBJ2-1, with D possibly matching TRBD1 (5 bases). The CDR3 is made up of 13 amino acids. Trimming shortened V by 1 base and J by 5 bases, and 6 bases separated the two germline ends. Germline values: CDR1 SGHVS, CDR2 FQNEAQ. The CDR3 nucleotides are TGTGCCAGCAGCTTAGGACAGAACAATGAGCAGTTCTTC. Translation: CASSLGQNNEQFF.